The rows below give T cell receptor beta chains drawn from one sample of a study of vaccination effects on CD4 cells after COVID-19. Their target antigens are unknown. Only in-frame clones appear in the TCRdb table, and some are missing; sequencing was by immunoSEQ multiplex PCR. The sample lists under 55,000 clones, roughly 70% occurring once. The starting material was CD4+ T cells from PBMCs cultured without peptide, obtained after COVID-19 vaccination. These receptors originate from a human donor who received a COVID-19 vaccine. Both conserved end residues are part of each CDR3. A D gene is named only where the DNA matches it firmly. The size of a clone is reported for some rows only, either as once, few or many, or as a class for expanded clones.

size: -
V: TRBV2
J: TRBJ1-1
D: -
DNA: TGTGCCAGCAGTCGGGGAGTCACTGAAGCTTTCTTT
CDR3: CASSRGVTEAFF

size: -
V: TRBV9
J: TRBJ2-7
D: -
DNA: TGTGCCAGCAGCGCCGACATCGGAGGCGAGCAGTACTTC
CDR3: CASSADIGGEQYF

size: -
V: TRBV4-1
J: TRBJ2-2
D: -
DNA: TGCGCCAGCAGCCAAGCAACGGGGCCGAACACCGGGGAGCTGTTTTTT
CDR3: CASSQATGPNTGELFF

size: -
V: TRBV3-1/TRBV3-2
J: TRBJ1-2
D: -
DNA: TGTGCCAGCAGCCGAACAGGGTATGGCTACACCTTC
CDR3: CASSRTGYGYTF

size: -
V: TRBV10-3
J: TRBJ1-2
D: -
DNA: TGTGCCATCAGTGAGTCGCAAACTGATGGCTACACCTTC
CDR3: CAISESQTDGYTF

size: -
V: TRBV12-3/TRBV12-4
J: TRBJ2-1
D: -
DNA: TGTGCCAGCAACCCAAATCACAGTGAGCAGTTCTTC
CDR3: CASNPNHSEQFF

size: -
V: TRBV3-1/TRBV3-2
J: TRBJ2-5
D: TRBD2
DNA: TGTGCCAGCAGCCAAGGACTAGCGGGGGGGCAAGAGACCCAGTACTTC
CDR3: CASSQGLAGGQETQYF

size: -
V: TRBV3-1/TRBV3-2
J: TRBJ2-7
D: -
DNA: TGTGCCAGCAGCCAAGATCTGCAGGGGGGTTCCTACGAGCAGTACTTC
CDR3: CASSQDLQGGSYEQYF

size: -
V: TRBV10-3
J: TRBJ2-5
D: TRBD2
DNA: TGTGCCATCAGTGATTCGGGAGGCTCACAAGAGACCCAGTACTTC
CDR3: CAISDSGGSQETQYF

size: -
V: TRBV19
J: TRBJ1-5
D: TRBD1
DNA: TGTGCCAGTAGCGACGACAGGGGCGGAGATCAAGATCAGCCCCAGCATTTT
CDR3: CASSDDRGGDQDQPQHF

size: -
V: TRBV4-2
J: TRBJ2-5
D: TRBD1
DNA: TGTGCCAGCAGCCGGAGCGACAGGGATCAAGAGACCCAGTACTTC
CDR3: CASSRSDRDQETQYF

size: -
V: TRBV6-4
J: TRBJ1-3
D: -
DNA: TGTGCCAGCAGTGACTCGCCGCGACTACTACGGGACCTCGGAAACACCATATATTTT
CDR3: CASSDSPRLLRDLGNTIYF

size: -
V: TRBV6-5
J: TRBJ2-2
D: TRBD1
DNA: TGTGCCAGCAACCGGGACAGGGGGACCGGGGAGCTGTTTTTT
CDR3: CASNRDRGTGELFF

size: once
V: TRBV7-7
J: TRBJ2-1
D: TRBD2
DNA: TGTGCCAGCAGCCCCCGGACTAGCGGTCCTGGGGATGAGCAGTTCTTC
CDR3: CASSPRTSGPGDEQFF

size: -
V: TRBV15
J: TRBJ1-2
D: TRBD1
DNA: TGTGCCACCAGCAGAGGGGGCAGGGGGACCTATGGCTACACCTTC
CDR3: CATSRGGRGTYGYTF

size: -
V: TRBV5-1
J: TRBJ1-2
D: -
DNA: TGCGCCAGCAGCTCCGAGCAGTTAATCTACACCTTC
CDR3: CASSSEQLIYTF

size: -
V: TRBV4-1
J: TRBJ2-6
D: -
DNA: TGCGCCAGCAGCCAAGGAAGACAACGGAGATCTGGGGCCAACGTCCTGACTTTC
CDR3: CASSQGRQRRSGANVLTF

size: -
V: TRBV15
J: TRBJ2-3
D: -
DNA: TGTGCCACCAGTTATCGTGACACAGATACGCAGTATTTT
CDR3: CATSYRDTDTQYF

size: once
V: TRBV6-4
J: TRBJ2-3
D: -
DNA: TGTGCCAGCAGTGACTCCCAGGGGCCAGATACGCAGTATTTT
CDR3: CASSDSQGPDTQYF

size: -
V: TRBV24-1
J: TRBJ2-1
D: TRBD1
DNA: TGTGCCACCAGGGCCGGGACAGGGGGCTCAAATGAGCAGTTCTTC
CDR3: CATRAGTGGSNEQFF

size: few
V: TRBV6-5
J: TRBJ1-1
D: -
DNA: TGTGCCAGCTCCTCCTCGACAGCTTCCACTGAAGCTTTCTTT
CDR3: CASSSSTASTEAFF

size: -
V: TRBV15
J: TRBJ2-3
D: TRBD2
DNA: TGTGCCACCAGCACGCTAGCGGGATTCCATACGCAGTATTTT
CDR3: CATSTLAGFHTQYF

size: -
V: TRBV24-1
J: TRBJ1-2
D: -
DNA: TGTGCCACCAGTCCAGGCGGAGCCACGGGAGGCTACACCTTC
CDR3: CATSPGGATGGYTF

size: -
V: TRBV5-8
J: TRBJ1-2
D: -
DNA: TGTGCCAGCAGCTTGGGGACCTCCCGGGACGGGAGCTATGGCTACACCTTC
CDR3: CASSLGTSRDGSYGYTF

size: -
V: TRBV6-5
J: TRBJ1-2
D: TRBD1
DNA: TGTGCCAGCAGTTCCAACCGGGACAGGGTCTATGGCTACACCTTC
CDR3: CASSSNRDRVYGYTF

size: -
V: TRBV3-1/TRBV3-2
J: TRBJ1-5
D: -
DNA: TGTGCCAGCAGCCAAGATCTCGGGAACCAGCCCCAGCATTTT
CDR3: CASSQDLGNQPQHF

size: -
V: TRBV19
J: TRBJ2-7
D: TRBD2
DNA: TGTGCCACTCGGGGACTAGACTACGAGCAGTACTTC
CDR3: CATRGLDYEQYF

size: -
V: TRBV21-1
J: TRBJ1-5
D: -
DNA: TGTGCCAGCAGCAAAGAGAGGGGGGGCCAGCATTTT
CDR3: CASSKERGGQHF

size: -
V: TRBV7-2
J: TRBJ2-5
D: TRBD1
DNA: TGTGCCAGCAGCGTAGACAGGGGGACCCAGTACTTC
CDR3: CASSVDRGTQYF

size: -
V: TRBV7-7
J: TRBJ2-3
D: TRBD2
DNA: TGTGCCAGCAGCTTAGACGGGGGGGCGGGAGATACGCAGTATTTT
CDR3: CASSLDGGAGDTQYF

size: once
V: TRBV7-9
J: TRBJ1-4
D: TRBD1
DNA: TGTGCCAGCAGCTTAGGACAGGGGTCCGAAAAACTGTTTTTT
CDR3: CASSLGQGSEKLFF

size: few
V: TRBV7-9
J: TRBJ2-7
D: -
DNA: TGTGCCAGCAGCTTTAGTAGAACTTCCTACGAGCAGTACTTC
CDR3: CASSFSRTSYEQYF

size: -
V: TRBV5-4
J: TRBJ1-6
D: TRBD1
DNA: TGTGCCAGCAGCTTCGGGACAGCAGATAATTCACCCCTCCACTTT
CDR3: CASSFGTADNSPLHF

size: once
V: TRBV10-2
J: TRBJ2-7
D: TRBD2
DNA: TGCGCCAGCCGGAGCGGGGGGACCAGCTCCTACGAGCAGTACTTC
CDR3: CASRSGGTSSYEQYF

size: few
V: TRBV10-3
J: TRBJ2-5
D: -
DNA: TGTGCCACCACCGAAAGGGCGGACCAAGAGACCCAGTACTTC
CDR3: CATTERADQETQYF

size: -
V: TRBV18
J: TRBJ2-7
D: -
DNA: TGTGCCAGCTCACGCGAGGTGGGCGGGGGCAACTACGAGCAGTACTTC
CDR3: CASSREVGGGNYEQYF

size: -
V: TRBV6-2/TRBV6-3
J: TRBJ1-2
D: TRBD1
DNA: TGTGCCAGCAGTTCGGACAGGGGGCACGGCTACACCTTC
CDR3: CASSSDRGHGYTF

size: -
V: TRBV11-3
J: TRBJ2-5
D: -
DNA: TGTGCCAGCAGCTTAAATCCCGGACCAGGGGAGACCCAGTACTTC
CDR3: CASSLNPGPGETQYF

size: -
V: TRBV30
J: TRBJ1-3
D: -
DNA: TGTGCCTGGACGACAGAGCTCCTTTTTGGAAACACCATATATTTT
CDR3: CAWTTELLFGNTIYF

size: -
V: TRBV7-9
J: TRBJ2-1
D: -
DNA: TGTGCCAGCAGCTTTCCTAGAAGGCGCAATGAGCAGTTCTTC
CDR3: CASSFPRRRNEQFF

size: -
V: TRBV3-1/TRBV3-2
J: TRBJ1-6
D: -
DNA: TGTGCCAGCAGCCAAGTCCGGGGGAATTCACCCCTCCACTTT
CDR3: CASSQVRGNSPLHF

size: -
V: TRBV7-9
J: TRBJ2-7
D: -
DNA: TGTGCCAGCACGTCCCGTCCGTCCGTCGAGCAGTACTTC
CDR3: CASTSRPSVEQYF

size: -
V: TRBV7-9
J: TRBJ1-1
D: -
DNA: TGTGCCAGCAGTCGGGCCTATGAAGCTTTCTTT
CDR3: CASSRAYEAFF

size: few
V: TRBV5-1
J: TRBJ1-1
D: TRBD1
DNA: TGCGCCAGCAGGCCAGGACAGGGCAGGGGCTATATGAACACTGAAGCTTTCTTT
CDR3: CASRPGQGRGYMNTEAFF

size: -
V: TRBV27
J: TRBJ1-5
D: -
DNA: TGTGCCAGCAGTCCAGCAGGACCATATAGCAATCAGCCCCAGCATTTT
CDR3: CASSPAGPYSNQPQHF

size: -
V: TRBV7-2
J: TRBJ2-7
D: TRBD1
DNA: TGTGCCAGCAGCTCCGGGACAGGGCCCTACGAGCAGTACTTC
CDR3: CASSSGTGPYEQYF

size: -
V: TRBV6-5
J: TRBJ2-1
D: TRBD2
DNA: TGTGCCAGCACGGTAGCGGGGGTTTACAATGAGCAGTTCTTC
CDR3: CASTVAGVYNEQFF

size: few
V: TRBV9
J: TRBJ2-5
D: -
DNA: TGTGCCAGCAGCGTAGCCAGCCAAGAGACCCAGTACTTC
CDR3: CASSVASQETQYF

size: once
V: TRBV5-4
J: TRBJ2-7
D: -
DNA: TGTGCCAGCAGCTTGGGAGGGAGTAGTTCCTACGAGCAGTACTTC
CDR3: CASSLGGSSSYEQYF

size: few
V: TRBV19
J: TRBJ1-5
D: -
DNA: TGTGCCAGTAGTCTCCGGGACCCCCGGAGGTACCAGCCCCAGCATTTT
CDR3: CASSLRDPRRYQPQHF

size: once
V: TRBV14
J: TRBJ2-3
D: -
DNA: TGTGCCAGCAGGCGGACAGTTAGCACAGATACGCAGTATTTT
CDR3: CASRRTVSTDTQYF

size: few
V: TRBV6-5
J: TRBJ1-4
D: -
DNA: TGTGCCAGCAGCTCCCCGGGGGAAAAACTGTTTTTT
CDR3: CASSSPGEKLFF

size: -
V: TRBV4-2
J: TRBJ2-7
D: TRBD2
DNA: TGTGCCAGCAGCCAAGAGCGGGCTAGCGGGGGGAGAGAGCAGTACTTC
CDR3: CASSQERASGGREQYF

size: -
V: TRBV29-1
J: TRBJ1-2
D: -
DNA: TGCAGCACCCAGGGGACCTATGGCTACACCTTC
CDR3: CSTQGTYGYTF

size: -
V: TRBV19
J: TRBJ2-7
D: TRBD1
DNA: TGTGCCAGTAGTATAGGAGGACAGGGGTATTACGAGCAGTACTTC
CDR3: CASSIGGQGYYEQYF